This T cell receptor (beta chain) stems from a study of shared clonotypes between healthy human individuals. Naive CD8 cells comprised CD45RO-negative, CCR7-positively selected cells, excluding terminally differentiated effector memory CD45RA+ cells. Study-wide findings and caveats: Rarefaction exposed incomplete sorted-subset sequencing despite large depth.

Assay execution took place at the deep level. Clones were sequenced by immunoSEQ multiplex PCR, and TCRdb holds only the in-frame ones, with some missing. This table has 1.5 million to 2.5 million clones, about 95% appearing once. CDR1 MGHRA and CDR2 YSYEKL come from the germline V gene. V dropped 1 base and J dropped 3 bases, with 9 bases sitting between them. CDR3 length equals 14 residues. On this clone: Antigen: not known.

The sequenced sample consisted of naive CD8+ T cells sorted from blood. This rearrangement joins TRBV4-1 to TRBJ2-5; no reliable D call. The receptor comes from a man younger than 35 in good health. CDR3 in amino acids: CASSQGPVKETQYF. The CDR3 DNA reads as TGCGCCAGCAGCCAAGGGCCAGTAAAAGAGACCCAGTACTTC.